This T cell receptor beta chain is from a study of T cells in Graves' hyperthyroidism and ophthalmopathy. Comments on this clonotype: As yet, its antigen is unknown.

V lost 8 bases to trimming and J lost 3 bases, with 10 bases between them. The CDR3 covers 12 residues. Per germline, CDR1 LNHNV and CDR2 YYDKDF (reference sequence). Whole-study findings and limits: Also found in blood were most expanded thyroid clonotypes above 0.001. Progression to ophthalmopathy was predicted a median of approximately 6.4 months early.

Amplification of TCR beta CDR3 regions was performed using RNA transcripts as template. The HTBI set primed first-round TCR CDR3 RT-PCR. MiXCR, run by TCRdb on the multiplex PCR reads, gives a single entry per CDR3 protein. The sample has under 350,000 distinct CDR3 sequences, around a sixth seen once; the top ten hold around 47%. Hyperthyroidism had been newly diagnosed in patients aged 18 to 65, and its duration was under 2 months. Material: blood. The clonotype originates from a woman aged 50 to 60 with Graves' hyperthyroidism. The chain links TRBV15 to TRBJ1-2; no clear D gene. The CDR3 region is CATSATDYGYTF. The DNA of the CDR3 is TGTGCCACCTCGGCCACAGACTATGGCTACACCTTC.